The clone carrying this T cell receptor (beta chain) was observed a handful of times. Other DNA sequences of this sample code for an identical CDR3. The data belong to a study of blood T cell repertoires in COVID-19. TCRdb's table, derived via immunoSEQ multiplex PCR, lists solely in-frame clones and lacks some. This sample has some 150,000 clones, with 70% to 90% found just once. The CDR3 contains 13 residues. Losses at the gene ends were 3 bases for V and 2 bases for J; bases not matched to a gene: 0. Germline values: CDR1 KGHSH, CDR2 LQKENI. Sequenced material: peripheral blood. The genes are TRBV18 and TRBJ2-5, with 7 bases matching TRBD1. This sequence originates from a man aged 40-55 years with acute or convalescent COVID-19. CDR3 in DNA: TGTGCCAGCTCACCGGGACAGCAAGAGACCCAGTACTTC. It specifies CASSPGQQETQYF.